These T cell receptor beta chains were read from a single sample in a study of T cells in Graves' hyperthyroidism and ophthalmopathy. TCRdb fed the multiplex PCR reads into MiXCR, producing one record per CDR3 protein. This sample has fewer than 800,000 distinct CDR3 sequences, with about 16% found just once. Sequencing was done on a sample of blood. The receptors shown here come from a man aged 18 to 29 with Graves' hyperthyroidism. The CDR3 runs from the conserved cysteine through the conserved F or W. The D gene is left open where the match is weak. The size of a clone is reported for some rows only, either as once, few or many, or as a class for expanded clones.

v_gene	j_gene	abundance	len	d_gene	CDR3aa	CDR3nt
TRBV11-2	TRBJ2-2	few	15	-	CASSLTPVNTGELFF	TGTGCCAGCAGCTTGACCCCCGTCAACACCGGGGAGCTGTTTTTT
TRBV28	TRBJ2-1	-	17	TRBD2	CASSFRQGLAGGPRQFF	TGTGCCAGCAGTTTTCGACAGGGCCTAGCGGGAGGTCCCCGGCAGTTCTTC
TRBV12-3/TRBV12-4	TRBJ1-5	many	14	-	CASSYTHSNQPQHF	TGTGCCAGCAGCTACACCCATAGCAATCAGCCCCAGCATTTT
TRBV9	TRBJ2-7	many	15	TRBD1	CASSATDRGYYEQYF	TGTGCCAGCAGCGCGACGGACAGGGGGTACTACGAGCAGTACTTC
TRBV20-1	TRBJ2-3	many	15	TRBD2	CSASGLAGFTDTQYF	TGCAGTGCGAGCGGACTAGCGGGCTTCACAGATACGCAGTATTTT
TRBV27	TRBJ1-2	many	15	-	CASSTVTRTGYGYTF	TGTGCCAGCAGTACCGTGACAAGAACAGGCTATGGCTACACCTTC
TRBV29-1	TRBJ1-2	-	13	-	CSVGGGDNYGYTF	TGCAGCGTGGGGGGAGGGGATAACTATGGCTACACCTTC
TRBV19	TRBJ2-7	-	13	-	CASTSGKVHEQYF	TGTGCCAGTACCTCCGGGAAGGTGCACGAGCAGTACTTC
TRBV10-3	TRBJ2-7	few	14	-	CAIAPPGGSYEQYF	TGTGCCATCGCTCCCCCAGGGGGGTCCTACGAGCAGTACTTC
TRBV11-2	TRBJ2-1	many	14	TRBD2	CASSSTSGYNEQFF	TGTGCCAGCAGCTCGACTAGCGGCTACAATGAGCAGTTCTTC
TRBV5-4	TRBJ1-2	once	14	-	CASSSQGQRHGYTF	TGTGCCAGCAGCTCCCAAGGACAGCGCCATGGCTACACCTTC
TRBV7-9	TRBJ2-1	-	15	-	CASSQLERGYNEQFF	TGTGCCAGCAGCCAACTCGAGAGAGGCTACAATGAGCAGTTCTTC
TRBV29-1	TRBJ2-5	few	14	-	CSVELDGAWETQYF	TGCAGCGTTGAACTCGACGGGGCCTGGGAGACCCAGTACTTC
TRBV6-4	TRBJ1-2	-	15	-	CASSPSGAGDYGYTF	TGTGCCAGCAGCCCTTCCGGGGCCGGCGACTATGGCTACACCTTC
TRBV3-1	TRBJ2-7	many	13	-	CASSQVWGSEQYF	TGTGCCAGCAGCCAAGTTTGGGGGAGCGAGCAGTACTTC
TRBV19	TRBJ1-1	few	15	-	CASSITGHSNTEAFF	TGTGCCAGTAGTATCACCGGGCACTCGAACACTGAAGCTTTCTTT
TRBV20-1	TRBJ2-3	few	15	-	CSAREEPLRGDTQYF	TGCAGTGCTAGAGAGGAACCCCTTAGAGGAGATACGCAGTATTTT
TRBV12-3/TRBV12-4	TRBJ1-1	many	13	-	CASSIRGGTEAFF	TGTGCCAGCAGCATCAGGGGCGGCACTGAAGCTTTCTTT
TRBV7-9	TRBJ2-5	-	15	-	CASSVDEGLWETQYF	TGTGCCAGCAGCGTAGATGAAGGGTTGTGGGAGACCCAGTACTTC
TRBV28	TRBJ2-5	many	15	-	CASTLLGREKETQYF	TGTGCCAGCACCCTTCTCGGACGGGAAAAAGAGACCCAGTACTTC
TRBV12-3/TRBV12-4	TRBJ2-5	-	13	-	CASKVGPQETQYF	TGTGCCAGCAAGGTGGGGCCTCAAGAGACCCAGTACTTC
TRBV12-3/TRBV12-4	TRBJ1-4	many	14	-	CASSDSATNEKLFF	TGTGCCAGCAGTGATTCTGCAACTAATGAAAAACTGTTTTTT
TRBV7-2	TRBJ1-2	many	16	-	CASSLPGPVYNYGYTF	TGTGCCAGCAGCCTGCCCGGGCCAGTTTACAACTATGGCTACACCTTC
TRBV7-3	TRBJ2-7	-	11	-	CASSFPYEQYF	TGTGCCAGCAGCTTTCCCTACGAGCAGTACTTC
TRBV28	TRBJ2-7	many	14	-	CASSPIFRGAEQYF	TGTGCCAGCAGTCCCATATTCAGGGGAGCGGAGCAGTACTTC
TRBV18	TRBJ1-2	many	13	-	CASSPRQEDGYTF	TGTGCCAGCTCCCCCAGACAGGAGGATGGCTACACCTTC
TRBV5-1	TRBJ2-3	few	15	-	CASSFGTPSADTQYF	TGCGCCAGCAGCTTCGGGACCCCTTCCGCAGATACGCAGTATTTT
TRBV4-3	TRBJ1-6	few	15	-	CASSQAYRVNSPLHF	TGCGCCAGCAGCCAAGCCTACAGGGTTAATTCACCCCTCCACTTT
TRBV6-5	TRBJ2-7	many	16	TRBD1	CASSYSQDRASYEQYF	TGTGCCAGCAGTTACTCTCAGGACAGGGCCTCCTACGAGCAGTACTTC
TRBV29-1	TRBJ2-5	few	15	TRBD2	CSVEEWAGGGETQYF	TGCAGCGTTGAAGAATGGGCGGGAGGTGGGGAGACCCAGTACTTC
TRBV28	TRBJ1-2	many	15	-	CASSFGQNHHYGYTF	TGTGCCAGCAGTTTCGGTCAGAATCACCACTATGGCTACACCTTC
TRBV28	TRBJ1-6	-	16	-	CASSPLISSYNSPLHF	TGTGCCAGCAGTCCCCTGATCAGCTCCTATAATTCACCCCTCCACTTT
TRBV19	TRBJ2-3	few	15	-	CASSLAARSTDTQYF	TGTGCCAGTAGTCTGGCTGCCAGGAGCACAGATACGCAGTATTTT
TRBV20-1	TRBJ2-6	many	16	TRBD1	CSAREQGATGANVLTF	TGCAGTGCCAGGGAACAGGGGGCCACTGGGGCCAACGTCCTGACTTTC
TRBV2	TRBJ2-1	-	10	-	CASTEREQFF	TGTGCCAGCACCGAAAGGGAGCAGTTCTTC
TRBV27	TRBJ1-2	few	12	-	CASRPANYGYTF	TGTGCCAGCCGACCAGCTAACTATGGCTACACCTTC
TRBV11-2	TRBJ1-3	-	21	TRBD1	CASSSWPVGTGGDTSGNTIYF	TGTGCCAGCAGCTCGTGGCCGGTCGGGACAGGGGGCGATACTTCTGGAAACACCATATATTTT
TRBV15	TRBJ2-3	-	16	-	CATIRGGASSADTQYF	TGTGCCACCATCAGAGGAGGGGCTTCTAGCGCAGATACGCAGTATTTT
TRBV15	TRBJ2-7	many	19	TRBD2	CATSREGLAGIGRGYEQYF	TGTGCCACCAGCAGAGAAGGTCTAGCGGGAATCGGAAGGGGCTACGAGCAGTACTTC
TRBV20-1	TRBJ1-1	few	12	-	CRTVGGYTEAFF	TGCAGGACCGTAGGGGGGTACACTGAAGCTTTCTTT
TRBV28	TRBJ2-1	many	13	TRBD2	CASRTSGTNEQFF	TGTGCCAGCCGGACTAGCGGGACGAATGAGCAGTTCTTC
TRBV10-3	TRBJ2-5	-	13	-	CAISGRGQETQYF	TGTGCCATCAGTGGCAGGGGTCAAGAGACCCAGTACTTC
TRBV7-9	TRBJ2-7	-	13	-	CASSLMRAYEQYF	TGTGCCAGCAGCCTCATGCGCGCCTACGAGCAGTACTTC
TRBV20-1	TRBJ2-1	many	15	TRBD2	CSAAQVAGVGNEQFF	TGCAGTGCTGCCCAGGTAGCGGGAGTGGGCAATGAGCAGTTCTTC
TRBV20-1	TRBJ2-5	few	18	TRBD2	CSAGGRTSGSWEKETQYF	TGCAGTGCTGGAGGAAGGACTAGCGGGAGTTGGGAAAAAGAGACCCAGTACTTC
TRBV20-1	TRBJ2-1	-	14	TRBD1	CSARDLDRFNEQFF	TGCAGTGCTAGAGACCTGGACAGGTTCAATGAGCAGTTCTTC
TRBV28	TRBJ2-3	many	14	-	CASSSLIRTDTQYF	TGTGCCAGCAGTTCCCTCATTCGCACAGATACGCAGTATTTT
TRBV28	TRBJ1-1	many	14	-	CASTLDTWNTEAFF	TGTGCCAGCACTTTAGACACGTGGAACACTGAAGCTTTCTTT
TRBV6-1	TRBJ2-7	many	14	TRBD1	CASSGQGARYEQYF	TGTGCCAGCAGTGGACAGGGGGCGCGTTACGAGCAGTACTTC
TRBV7-9	TRBJ2-5	-	13	TRBD1	CASGQAGWETQYF	TGTGCCAGCGGACAGGCCGGGTGGGAGACCCAGTACTTC
TRBV19	TRBJ2-2	few	16	-	CASSIRGPWRAGELFF	TGTGCCAGTAGTATCCGGGGGCCTTGGCGAGCCGGGGAGCTGTTTTTT